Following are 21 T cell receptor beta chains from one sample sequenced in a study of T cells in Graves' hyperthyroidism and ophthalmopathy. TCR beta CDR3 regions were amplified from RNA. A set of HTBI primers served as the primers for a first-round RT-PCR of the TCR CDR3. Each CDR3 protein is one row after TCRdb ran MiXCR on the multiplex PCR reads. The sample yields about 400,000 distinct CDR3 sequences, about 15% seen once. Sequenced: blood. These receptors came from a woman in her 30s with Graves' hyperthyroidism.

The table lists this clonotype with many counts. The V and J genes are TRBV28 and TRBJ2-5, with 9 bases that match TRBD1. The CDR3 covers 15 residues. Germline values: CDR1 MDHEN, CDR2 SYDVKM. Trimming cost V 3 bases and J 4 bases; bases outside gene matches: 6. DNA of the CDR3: TGTGCCAGCAGTTTGGTGGGGACAGGGACAGAGACCCAGTACTTC. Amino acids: CASSLVGTGTETQYF.

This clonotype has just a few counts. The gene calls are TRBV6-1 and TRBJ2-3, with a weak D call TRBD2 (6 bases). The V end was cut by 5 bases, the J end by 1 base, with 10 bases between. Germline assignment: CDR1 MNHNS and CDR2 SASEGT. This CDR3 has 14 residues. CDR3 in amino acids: CASSSGAGTDTQYF. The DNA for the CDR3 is TGTGCCAGCAGTTCGGGAGCCGGCACAGATACGCAGTATTTT.

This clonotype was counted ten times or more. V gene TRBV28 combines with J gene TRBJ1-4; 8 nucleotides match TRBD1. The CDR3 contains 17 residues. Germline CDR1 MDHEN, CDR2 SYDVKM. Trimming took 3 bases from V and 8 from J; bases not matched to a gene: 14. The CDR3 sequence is CASSFIRGQGSGEKLFF. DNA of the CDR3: TGTGCCAGCAGTTTTATCCGAGGACAGGGTAGTGGGGAAAAACTGTTTTTT.

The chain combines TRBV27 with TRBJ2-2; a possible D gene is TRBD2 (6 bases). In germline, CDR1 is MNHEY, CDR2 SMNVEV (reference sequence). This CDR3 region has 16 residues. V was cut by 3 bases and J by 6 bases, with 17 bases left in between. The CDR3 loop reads CASSFSSGLSAGELFF. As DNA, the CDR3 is TGTGCCAGCAGTTTTTCGTCGGGACTTAGTGCCGGGGAGCTGTTTTTT.

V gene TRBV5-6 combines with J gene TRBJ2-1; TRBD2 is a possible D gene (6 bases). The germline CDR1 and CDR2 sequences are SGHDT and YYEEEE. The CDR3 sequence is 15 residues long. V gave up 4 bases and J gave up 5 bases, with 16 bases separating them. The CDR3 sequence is CASSMGQGGNNEQFF. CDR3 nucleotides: TGTGCCAGCAGCATGGGGCAGGGCGGGAACAATGAGCAGTTCTTC.

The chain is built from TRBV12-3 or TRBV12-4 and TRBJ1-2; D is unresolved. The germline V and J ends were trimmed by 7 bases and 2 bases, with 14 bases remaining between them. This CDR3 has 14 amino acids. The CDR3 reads CASNQPTANYGYTF. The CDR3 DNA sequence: TGTGCCAGCAATCAACCGACGGCCAACTATGGCTACACCTTC.

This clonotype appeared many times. CDR3 DNA: TGCAGTGCTATCCGGGGCGTAACTAGCGGAGGGGTGGAGACCCAGTACTTC. It codes for CSAIRGVTSGGVETQYF. V is TRBV20-1 and J is TRBJ2-5, with TRBD2 identical over 8 bases. This CDR3 has 17 amino acids. Germline loops: CDR1 DFQATT, CDR2 SNEGSKA (reference sequence). V dropped 4 bases and J dropped 5; count of bases not matched to a gene: 18.

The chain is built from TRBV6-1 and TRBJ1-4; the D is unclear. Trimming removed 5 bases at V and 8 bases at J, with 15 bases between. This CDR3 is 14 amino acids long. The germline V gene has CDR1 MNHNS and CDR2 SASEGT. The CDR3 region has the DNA TGTGCCAGCAGTCGGACTCCATTCGGGGAAAAACTGTTTTTT. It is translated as CASSRTPFGEKLFF.

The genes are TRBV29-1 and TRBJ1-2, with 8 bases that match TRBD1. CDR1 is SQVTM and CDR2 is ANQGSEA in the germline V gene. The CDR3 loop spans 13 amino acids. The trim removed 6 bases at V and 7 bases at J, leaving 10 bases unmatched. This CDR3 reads CSVSGQGLGGYTF. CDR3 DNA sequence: TGCAGCGTCTCCGGACAGGGTTTGGGTGGCTACACCTTC.

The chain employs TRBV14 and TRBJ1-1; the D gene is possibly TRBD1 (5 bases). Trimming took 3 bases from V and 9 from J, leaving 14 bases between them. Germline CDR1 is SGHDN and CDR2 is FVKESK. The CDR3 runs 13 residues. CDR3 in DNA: TGTGCCAGCAGCCAGGGGCAGGGCGGGAAAGCTTTCTTT. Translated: CASSQGQGGKAFF.

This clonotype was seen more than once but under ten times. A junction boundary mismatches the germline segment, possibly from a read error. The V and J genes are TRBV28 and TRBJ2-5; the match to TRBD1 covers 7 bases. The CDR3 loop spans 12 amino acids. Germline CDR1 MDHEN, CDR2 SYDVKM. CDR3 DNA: TGTGCCAGCAGTTTTGTAAGTGGGACAGCCGACTTC. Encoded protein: CASSFVSGTADF.

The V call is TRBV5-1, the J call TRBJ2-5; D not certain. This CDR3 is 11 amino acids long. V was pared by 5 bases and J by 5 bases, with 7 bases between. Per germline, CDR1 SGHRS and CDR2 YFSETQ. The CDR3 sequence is CASRGMETQYF. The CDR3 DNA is TGCGCCAGCAGGGGGATGGAGACCCAGTACTTC.

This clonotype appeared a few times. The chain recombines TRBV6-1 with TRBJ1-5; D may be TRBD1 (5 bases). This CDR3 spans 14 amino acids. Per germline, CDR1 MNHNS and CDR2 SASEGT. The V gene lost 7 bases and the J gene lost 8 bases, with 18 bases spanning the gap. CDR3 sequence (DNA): TGTGCCAGCAACGACCCGGGAGGGGCTGAGCCCCAGCATTTT. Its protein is CASNDPGGAEPQHF.

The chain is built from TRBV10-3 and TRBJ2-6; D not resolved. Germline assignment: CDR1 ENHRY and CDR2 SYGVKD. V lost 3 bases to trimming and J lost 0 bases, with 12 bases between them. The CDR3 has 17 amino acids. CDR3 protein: CAISDPPGGSGANVLTF. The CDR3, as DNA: TGTGCCATCAGTGACCCCCCGGGCGGCTCTGGGGCCAACGTCCTGACTTTC.

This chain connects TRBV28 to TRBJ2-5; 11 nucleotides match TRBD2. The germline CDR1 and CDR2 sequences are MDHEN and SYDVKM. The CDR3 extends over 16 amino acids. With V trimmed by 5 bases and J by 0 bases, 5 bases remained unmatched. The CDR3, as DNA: TGTGCCAGCAGTCCACTAGCGGGAGATTACCAAGAGACCCAGTACTTC. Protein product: CASSPLAGDYQETQYF.

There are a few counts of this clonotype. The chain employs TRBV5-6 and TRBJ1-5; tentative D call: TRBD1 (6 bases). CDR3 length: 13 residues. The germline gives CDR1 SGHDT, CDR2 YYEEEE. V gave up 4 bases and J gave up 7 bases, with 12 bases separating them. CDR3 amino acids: CASSPAGAQPQHF. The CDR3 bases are TGTGCCAGCAGCCCGGCGGGGGCACAGCCCCAGCATTTT.

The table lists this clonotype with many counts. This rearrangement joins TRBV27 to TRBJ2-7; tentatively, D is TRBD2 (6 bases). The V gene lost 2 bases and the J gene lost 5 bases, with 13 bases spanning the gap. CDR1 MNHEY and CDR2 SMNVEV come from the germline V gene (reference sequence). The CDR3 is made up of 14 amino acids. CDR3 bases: TGTGCCAGCAGTTTACTGACAACGGGAGACGAGCAGTACTTC. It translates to CASSLLTTGDEQYF.

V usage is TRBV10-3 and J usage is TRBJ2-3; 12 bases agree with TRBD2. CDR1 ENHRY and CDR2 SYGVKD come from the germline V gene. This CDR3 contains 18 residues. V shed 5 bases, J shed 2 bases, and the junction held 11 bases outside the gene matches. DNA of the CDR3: TGTGCCATCAGTCCTCTAGCGGGAGGGCCCAGATTCACAGATACGCAGTATTTT. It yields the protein CAISPLAGGPRFTDTQYF.

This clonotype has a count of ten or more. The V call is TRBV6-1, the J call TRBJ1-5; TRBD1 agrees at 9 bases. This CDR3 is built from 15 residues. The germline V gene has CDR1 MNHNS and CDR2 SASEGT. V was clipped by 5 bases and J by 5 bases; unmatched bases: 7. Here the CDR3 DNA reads TGTGCCAGCAGTCAGGGGACAGGGCGTTATCAGCCCCAGCATTTT. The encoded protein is CASSQGTGRYQPQHF.

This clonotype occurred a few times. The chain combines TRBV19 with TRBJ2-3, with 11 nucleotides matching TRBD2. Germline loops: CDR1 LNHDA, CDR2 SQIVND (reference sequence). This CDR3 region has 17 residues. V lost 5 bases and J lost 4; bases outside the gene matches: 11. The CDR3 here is CASSRNELAGVSDTQYF. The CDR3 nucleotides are TGTGCCAGTAGTCGAAACGAACTAGCGGGAGTTTCAGATACGCAGTATTTT. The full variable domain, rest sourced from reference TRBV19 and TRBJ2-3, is DGGITQSPKYLFRKEGQNVTLSCEQNLNHDAMYWYRQDPGQGLRLIYYSQIVNDFQKGDIAEGYSVSREKKESFPLTVTSAQKNPTAFYLCASSRNELAGVSDTQYFGPGTRLTVL.

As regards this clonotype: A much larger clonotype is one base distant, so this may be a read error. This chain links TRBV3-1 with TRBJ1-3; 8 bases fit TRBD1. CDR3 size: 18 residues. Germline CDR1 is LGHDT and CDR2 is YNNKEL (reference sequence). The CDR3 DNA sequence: TGTGCCAACAGCCAAGCCCAAACAGGGGGGAGCTCTGGAAACACCATATATTTT. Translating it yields CANSQAQTGGSSGNTIYF.